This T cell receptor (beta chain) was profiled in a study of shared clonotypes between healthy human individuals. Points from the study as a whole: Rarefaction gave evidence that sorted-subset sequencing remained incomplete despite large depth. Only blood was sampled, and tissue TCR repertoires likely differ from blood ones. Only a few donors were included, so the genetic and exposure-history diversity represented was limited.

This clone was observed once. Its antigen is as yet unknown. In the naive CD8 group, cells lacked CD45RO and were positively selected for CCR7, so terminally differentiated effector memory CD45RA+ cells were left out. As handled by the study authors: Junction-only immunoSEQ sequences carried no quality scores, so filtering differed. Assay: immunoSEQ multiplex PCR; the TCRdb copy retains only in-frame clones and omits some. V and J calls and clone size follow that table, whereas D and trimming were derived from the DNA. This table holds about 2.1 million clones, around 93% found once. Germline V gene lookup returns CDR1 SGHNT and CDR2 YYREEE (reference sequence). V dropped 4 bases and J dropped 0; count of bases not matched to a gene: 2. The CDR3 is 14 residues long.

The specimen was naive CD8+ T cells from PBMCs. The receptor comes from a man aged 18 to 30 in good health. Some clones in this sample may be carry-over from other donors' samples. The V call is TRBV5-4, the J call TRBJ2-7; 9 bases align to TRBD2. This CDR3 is CASSHSGSSYEQYF. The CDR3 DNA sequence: TGTGCCAGCAGCCATAGCGGGAGCTCCTACGAGCAGTACTTC.